This T cell receptor beta chain stems from a study of T cell responses to AZD1222 COVID-19 vaccine (dated by TCRdb to the early 2020s). With regard to the full study: TCR sequencing was performed for more than 230 trial participants, of whom around 200 were given two doses of AZD1222 and roughly 25 were given two doses of MenACWY control vaccine. Trial participants were enrolled into age subgroups of 18-55, 56-69 and 70-plus years, which contained about 150, 28 and 57 TCR-sequenced participants, respectively. Summary of the overall study and its limitations: After two AZD1222 doses, spike-specific TCR breadth and depth were significantly higher than at day 0 and than in MenACWY recipients. Only a handful of AZD1222 recipients were SARS-CoV-2 seropositive at baseline, limiting conclusions about previously exposed vaccinees. In the small 56-69-year group, the increase in depth fell short of significance, most likely because of low power. No day 14 peak-response samples were available, so repertoires were characterized only after the peak T cell response. Vaccine-associated CD4 TCRs spanned the whole spike protein, with dominant responses in regions 160-218 and 743-854. Most participants were white British and females outnumbered males, and the authors suggested that clonal diversity may have been underestimated. Epitopes outside the regions mutated in the B.1.351 and B.1.1.7 variants were reportedly recognized by nearly half of the unique spike-specific TCRs.

The CDR3 regions of human TCRbeta chains were analyzed by immunosequencing. The paper's data handling went like this. TCRs in the repertoires were compared against a reference library of SARS-CoV-2-specific TCRs that had been generated with the MIRA antigen-specificity platform. Breadth was defined as the fraction of unique TCRs that were SARS-CoV-2-associated, and depth was defined as the fraction of total T cells that were SARS-CoV-2-associated. Using the MIRA data, each spike-specific TCR was assigned both to the spike region to which the TCR was reactive and to a CD4 or CD8 class. Log10-transformed breadth and depth values were compared by one-way ANOVA with Sidak's multiple comparisons tests. The table was pulled from immuneACCESS by TCRdb, which kept in-frame rearrangements only. Such tables lose some clones; where checked, under half of the loss comes from unresolved V genes, and the rest has no known cause. V and J calls and clone size are those listed in that table; D and trimming were worked out from the DNA. Across this sample there are around 160,000 clones, with around 90% seen only once. The ten largest clones take up about 3% of the sample.

This clone has just one count. This clone's antigen is unknown. The sample holds no much larger clone one base away, and base qualities are not on file. Taken with the paper, the label for time point translates to: baseline before first vaccination. The sample's treatment or condition label, decoded: meningococcal conjugate vaccine given as trial control. Samples from vaccinated people were obtained from the UK trials COV001 and COV002, which included a single-blind randomized controlled phase 2/3 trial of AZD1222 (ChAdOx1 nCoV-19) in healthy adults. For TCRbeta chain sequencing, PBMC samples from trial participants were taken at day 0 and at day 28 after the second dose. Specimen: peripheral blood, collected on day 0 of MenACWY control vaccination. The receptor's source is an adult in good health.

The CDR3 region: CASSYSTTGSYEQYF. The nucleotide sequence is TGTGCCAGCAGTTACTCGACGACAGGGTCCTACGAGCAGTACTTC. Recombination linked TRBV6-5 to TRBJ2-7; the central 7 bases match TRBD1. Trimming leaves V shorter by 0 bases and J shorter by 1 base, with the junction holding 3 bases beyond the gene matches. There are 15 amino acids in the CDR3, from cysteine to phenylalanine inclusive. Only the CDR3 part of the read is kept: 45 bases, read in frame from the first base. According to the germline V gene, CDR1 reads MNHEY and CDR2 reads SVGAGI.